This passage covers 5 T cell receptor beta chains from one sample sequenced in a study of T cell changes during pregnancy in multiple sclerosis. Clones were read by immunoSEQ multiplex PCR, and TCRdb kept only the in-frame ones, dropping some. The data contain roughly 51,000 clones, around 93% of them singletons. The sequencing used CD4+ T cells from peripheral blood mononuclear cells, collected after pregnancy. The receptors derive from a female donor in good health, enrolled as a control in a pregnancy study.

V gene TRBV10-1 combines with J gene TRBJ1-6, with 7 bases lining up with TRBD1. Trimming removed 2 bases from V and 8 bases from J; junction bases left unmatched: 9. Looked up from germline, CDR1 is WNHNN and CDR2 is SYGVQD (reference sequence). The CDR3 runs 16 residues. This chain's CDR3 is CASSETGTAVHSPLHF. In nucleotides, the CDR3 is TGCGCCAGCAGTGAGACCGGGACAGCTGTTCATTCACCCCTCCACTTT.

The genes are TRBV7-2 and TRBJ1-1, with D perhaps TRBD1 (5 bases). The length of the CDR3 is 16 residues. Germline V lookup: CDR1 SGHTA, CDR2 FQGNSA. V dropped 2 bases and J dropped 0 bases, with 13 bases sitting between them. The CDR3 coding sequence is TGTGCCAGCAGCTTAAGAATTAGGGGATTGAACACTGAAGCTTTCTTT. Residues: CASSLRIRGLNTEAFF.

This chain links TRBV28 with TRBJ1-2, with D possibly being TRBD1 (6 bases). The V end was cut by 1 base, the J end by 7 bases, with 10 bases between. The CDR3 runs to 13 residues. From germline, CDR1 is MDHEN and CDR2 SYDVKM. DNA of the CDR3: TGTGCCAGCAGTTTATCGAAAGGGGGTGGCTACACCTTC. This encodes CASSLSKGGGYTF.

The V call is TRBV6-1, the J call TRBJ2-3; possibly TRBD1 for D (6 bases). V shed 6 bases and J shed 2 bases, with 15 bases lying between them. This CDR3 contains 15 residues. CDR1 is MNHNS and CDR2 is SASEGT in the germline V gene. CDR3 region: CASRGKGGHTDTQYF. As DNA, the CDR3 is TGTGCCAGCAGGGGGAAAGGGGGACACACAGATACGCAGTATTTT.

This chain uses TRBV28 with TRBJ2-3; tentative D call: TRBD2 (6 bases). Trimming shortened V by 11 bases and J by 1 base, and 16 bases separated the two germline ends. CDR1 and CDR2 (germline): MDHEN, SYDVKM. CDR3 length: 14 residues. CDR3 amino acids: CACKEGGGTDTQYF. In nucleotides, the CDR3 is TGTGCCTGCAAGGAAGGCGGGGGCACAGATACGCAGTATTTT.